The 24 T cell receptor beta chains reported below all come from one sample, sequenced in a study of molecular identifiers for immune sequencing clone quantification. In TCRdb, the PCR reads were re-called with MiXCR into one record per CDR3 protein. The sample yields some 320,000 distinct CDR3 sequences, 20% to 25% seen once. The sample comprised naive CD8+ T cells from blood, with Jurkat cell RNA spiked in. Regarding subset: FACS-sorted CD8+CD4-CCR7+CD45RA+ naive T cells. The origin of the receptors is a human donor in good health. Some libraries in this study had Jurkat cell RNA spiked in.

With regard to this clonotype: One base away lies a much larger clone, so this may be a sequencing read error. The chain couples TRBV12-3 or TRBV12-4 to TRBJ2-3, with 9 nucleotides matching TRBD2. The CDR3 loop spans 18 amino acids. CDR3 DNA sequence: TGTGCCAGCAGTCCCCCCGGTGGTGGGGGGACTAGCACAGATACGCGGTATTTT. Translating it yields CASSPPGGGGTSTDTRYF.

The table lists this clonotype with many counts. The chain carries TRBV5-6 and TRBJ2-7; TRBD1 might be the D (5 bases). CDR1 SGHDT and CDR2 YYEEEE come from the germline V gene. Deletions cut 5 bases from V and 6 bases from J, with 12 bases between. This CDR3 spans 12 amino acids. The CDR3 DNA reads TGTGCCAGCAGTACTGGGGCAATCGAGCAGTACTTC. As protein: CASSTGAIEQYF.

In regard to this clonotype: At one end the junction does not follow the germline gene, possibly because of a read error. The chain is built from TRBV12-3 or TRBV12-4 and TRBJ2-6; D remains unclear. There are 14 residues in the CDR3. The chain's CDR3 is CAGSLVSGANVLTF. CDR3 nucleotides: TGTGCCGGCAGTTTAGTATCTGGGGCCAACGTCCTGACTTTC.

This clonotype was counted many times. V is TRBV6-2 or TRBV6-3 and J is TRBJ2-7, with 7 bases matching TRBD1. The CDR3 has 15 residues. Germline CDR1 MNHEY, CDR2 SVGEGT. V lost 6 bases to trimming and J lost 5 bases; unmatched junction nucleotides: 13. This chain's CDR3 is CASRLEQGPGNEQYF. The CDR3 DNA is TGTGCCAGCAGACTCGAACAGGGGCCTGGAAACGAGCAGTACTTC.

On this clonotype: This may come from a read error, since a much larger clone is one base off. The chain is built from TRBV9 and TRBJ2-6; D assignment may be TRBD1 or TRBD2 (5 bases each). Germline values: CDR1 SGDLS, CDR2 YYNGEE. The CDR3 extends over 16 amino acids. The CDR3 loop reads CASSVSGFAGASVLTF. For the CDR3, the DNA is TGTGCCAGCAGCGTATCCGGTTTCGCCGGGGCCAGCGTCCTGACTTTC.

This clonotype has at least ten counts. J is TRBJ2-3 and V is TRBV7-2; 7 bases match TRBD2. V was pared by 4 bases and J by 2 bases, with 9 bases of the junction left unmatched. The CDR3 has 16 amino acids. The V gene's germline CDR1 is SGHTA and CDR2 FQGNSA. The CDR3 region has the DNA TGTGCCAGCAGCTACTGGGCGGGACTATACACAGATACGCAGTATTTT. This translates into CASSYWAGLYTDTQYF.

Concerning this clonotype itself: A read error may explain this, as a much larger clone is one base away. The chain is built from TRBV5-1 and TRBJ2-5; D ambiguous. From germline, CDR1 is SGHRS and CDR2 YFSETQ. This CDR3 is 15 amino acids long. CDR3 bases: TGCGCCAGCAGCTGGTCGCTGTCCGAGCAAGAGACCCGGTACTTC. This sequence encodes CASSWSLSEQETRYF. The variable domain in full, completed from reference TRBV5-1 and TRBJ2-5, reads KAGVTQTPRYLIKTRGQQVTLSCSPISGHRSVSWYQQTPGQGLQFLFEYFSETQRNKGNFPGRFSGRQFSNSRSEMNVSTLELGDSALYLCASSWSLSEQETRYFGPGTRLLVL.

The V gene is TRBV6-6, the J gene TRBJ2-7, with a possible D match to TRBD1 (5 bases). Per germline, CDR1 MNHNY and CDR2 SVGAGI (reference sequence). V was clipped by 4 bases and J by 2 bases, with 9 bases between them. The length of the CDR3 is 13 residues. The CDR3 protein is CASSCSQAYEQYF. In DNA form, the CDR3 reads TGTGCCAGCAGTTGCTCACAGGCCTACGAGCAGTACTTC.

The gene calls are TRBV6-2 or TRBV6-3 and TRBJ2-3; 11 bases are a match to TRBD2. There are 17 residues in the CDR3. Trimming cost V 4 bases and J 2 bases; bases outside gene matches: 8. CDR1 is MNHEY and CDR2 is SVGEGT in the germline V gene. The CDR3 nucleotides read TGTGCCAGCAGTTTTTCAACTAGCGGGGGTTACACAGATACGCAGTATTTT. Protein product: CASSFSTSGGYTDTQYF.

On this clonotype itself: One end of the junction fails to match germline, which may point to a read error. The V and J genes are TRBV6-5 and TRBJ2-7; 8 bases agree with TRBD1. Germline lookup yields CDR1 MNHEY and CDR2 SVGAGI. This CDR3 is built from 15 residues. The chain's CDR3 is CASSYFSTGVYEQCF. The DNA of the CDR3 is TGTGCCAGCAGTTACTTCTCGACAGGGGTCTACGAGCAGTGCTTC.

In this sample, this clonotype turned up many times. The V and J genes are TRBV29-1 and TRBJ2-7; TRBD1 aligns across 9 bases. The germline V gene encodes CDR1 SQVTM and CDR2 ANQGSEA. CDR3 length equals 14 residues. V was clipped by 6 bases and J by 3 bases; unmatched bases: 9. The CDR3 sequence: CSVIPWDRVYEQYF. The DNA for the CDR3 is TGCAGCGTCATCCCCTGGGACAGGGTCTACGAGCAGTACTTC.

Many counts were recorded for this clonotype. J is TRBJ2-5 and V is TRBV27; TRBD1 might be the D (5 bases). CDR1 is MNHEY, CDR2 SMNVEV, per germline (reference sequence). V gave up 10 bases and J gave up 2 bases, with 17 bases separating them. The CDR3 contains 14 residues. CDR3: CATSRLQEQETQYF. The CDR3, as DNA: TGTGCCACATCTCGATTACAGGAACAAGAGACCCAGTACTTC.

In this sample, this clonotype turned up many times. The chain joins TRBV7-9 to TRBJ1-2; the D gene is possibly TRBD1 (6 bases). Trimming stripped 4 bases from V and 8 bases from J, with 20 bases between. In germline, CDR1 is SEHNR, CDR2 FQNEAQ (reference sequence). This CDR3 has 15 amino acids. The CDR3, as DNA: TGTGCCAGCAGCTCTCGGACAGTAACACAAACCGGCTACACCTTC. It yields the protein CASSSRTVTQTGYTF.

Comment on this clonotype: This may arise from a read error, as a much more abundant clone is one base away. This likely comes from a read error, as the CDR3 has no conserved phenylalanine or tryptophan at its end. In DNA, the CDR3 is TGTGCCAGCAGCCAGGGTTCTGGAAACACCATATATTCT. It codes for CASSQGSGNTIYS. This chain uses TRBV5-6 with TRBJ1-3; tentatively, D is TRBD1 (5 bases). The V end was cut by 4 bases, the J end by 1 base, with 6 bases between. Germline CDR1 is SGHDT and CDR2 is YYEEEE. The CDR3 is made up of 13 amino acids.

Details on this clonotype: Since a much larger clone is just one base distant, this may be a read error. The chain joins TRBV4-3 to TRBJ1-1; TRBD1 is a possible D gene (6 bases). The CDR3 consists of 16 residues. CDR1 LGHNA and CDR2 YSLEER come from the germline V gene. DNA for the CDR3: TGCGCCAGCAGCCAAGTGCTGGACAGCCTGAACACTGGAGCTTTCTTT. This translates into CASSQVLDSLNTGAFF.

This clonotype was observed a handful of times. The V call is TRBV9, the J call TRBJ2-3, with D possibly matching TRBD2 (6 bases). The CDR3 loop spans 15 amino acids. Germline CDR1 SGDLS, CDR2 YYNGEE. Between the trimmed V and J ends, which lost 0 bases and 4 bases, there was a span of 12 bases. The CDR3 sequence: CASSVEWGVSDTQYF. CDR3 bases: TGTGCCAGCAGCGTAGAGTGGGGGGTGTCAGATACGCAGTATTTT.

This clonotype showed up many times. The rearrangement links TRBV27 to TRBJ2-7; TRBD1 aligns across 8 bases. The germline gives CDR1 MNHEY, CDR2 SMNVEV (reference sequence). Trimming cost V 5 bases and J 2 bases; bases outside gene matches: 8. The CDR3 consists of 15 residues. The CDR3 region has the DNA TGTGCCAGCAGTCCCGGGACAGGTATAACCTACGAGCAGTACTTC. It yields the protein CASSPGTGITYEQYF.

Regarding this clonotype: It may be a read error: a sequence one base away is much more abundant. The V and J genes are TRBV12-3 or TRBV12-4 and TRBJ1-3; 8 bases are shared with TRBD1. The CDR3 is made up of 19 amino acids. CDR3 sequence (DNA): TGTGCCAGTTCCGCGGCGAGACAGGGGATAATAATCTCTGGAGACACCATATATTTT. Protein: CASSAARQGIIISGDTIYF.

There are a few counts of this clonotype. The chain employs TRBV20-1 and TRBJ2-7, with D possibly being TRBD1 or TRBD2 (6 bases each). In germline, CDR1 is DFQATT, CDR2 SNEGSKA (reference sequence). The V end was cut by 5 bases, the J end by 0 bases, with 14 bases between. This CDR3 spans 14 amino acids. The CDR3 nucleotides read TGCAGTGCTTGGGGGGCGGACAGCTCCTACGAGCAGTACTTC. Amino acids: CSAWGADSSYEQYF.

The chain is built from TRBV4-3 and TRBJ2-3; 7 bases align to TRBD2. Germline-derived CDR1 and CDR2 are LGHNA and YSLEER. V trimming: 0 bases; J trimming: 2 bases; junction bases outside the gene matches: 8. The CDR3 is 17 amino acids. This CDR3 reads CASSQERALAHTDTQYF. The CDR3, as DNA: TGCGCCAGCAGCCAAGAAAGGGCACTAGCGCACACAGATACGCAGTATTTT.

This clonotype was observed a few times. The gene calls are TRBV4-2 and TRBJ1-3, with 7 bases that match TRBD1. The CDR3 has 18 amino acids. Germline CDR1 is LGHNA and CDR2 is YNFKEQ. J was trimmed by 0 bases and V by 3 bases; bases with no gene match: 11. CDR3 in amino acids: CASSHSVGDSYSGNTIYF. The CDR3 DNA follows: TGTGCCAGCAGCCACTCCGTGGGGGACAGTTACTCTGGAAACACCATATATTTT.

Concerning this clonotype itself: This may stem from a read error, because a much larger clone lies one nucleotide away. J is TRBJ2-1 and V is TRBV2; D possibly corresponds to TRBD1 (5 bases). The V end was cut by 6 bases, the J end by 9 bases, with 12 bases between. Germline lookup yields CDR1 SNHLY and CDR2 FYNNEI. This CDR3 spans 12 amino acids. The CDR3 loop reads CASSPRQSEQFF. DNA for the CDR3: TGTGCCAGCAGCCCGAGACAGAGTGAGCAGTTCTTC.

This clonotype was detected ten times or more. The chain is built from TRBV19 and TRBJ2-3; D remains unclear. CDR3 length equals 14 residues. The germline CDR1 and CDR2 sequences are LNHDA and SQIVND (reference sequence). With 6 bases removed from V and 0 bases from J, the gap between germline ends came to 10 bases. The CDR3 nucleotides are TGTGCCAGTAGATCTTTTTCTAGCACAGATACGCAGTATTTT. Its protein product is CASRSFSSTDTQYF.

V is TRBV7-9 and J is TRBJ1-4; 11 bases match TRBD1. The CDR3 sequence is 18 residues long. Trimming at V came to 6 bases and at J to 8 bases, leaving 17 bases not matched to a gene. Per germline, CDR1 SEHNR and CDR2 FQNEAQ (reference sequence). In DNA form, the CDR3 reads TGTGCCAGCAGTTTCAGGGACAGGGGGGGCCGCTTTCGAGAAAAACTGTTTTTT. It encodes CASSFRDRGGRFREKLFF. Drawing the rest from reference TRBV7-9 and TRBJ1-4, the complete variable domain is DTGVSQNPRHKITKRGQNVTFRCDPISEHNRLYWYRQTLGQGPEFLTYFQNEAQLEKSRLLSDRFSAERPKGSFSTLEIQRTEQGDSAMYLCASSFRDRGGRFREKLFFGSGTQLSVL.